This T cell receptor beta chain was identified in a study of identical twins. Each CDR3 protein is one row after TCRdb ran MiXCR on the 5' RACE reads. The sample shows around 500,000 distinct CDR3 sequences, 14% of them seen only once. The same sample was also used in a study of yellow fever vaccine responses in identical twins.

This clonotype originated in a woman between 18 and 29 years old in good health. Input material: CD4+ T cells sorted from blood.

CDR3 nucleotide sequence: TGTGCCAGCAGTGAAAACCAAATGAACACTGAAGCTTTCTTT. This encodes CASSENQMNTEAFF. J is TRBJ1-1 and V is TRBV6-1; D call uncertain. CDR3 length: 14 amino acids. Germline V gene data show CDR1 as MNHNS and CDR2 as SASEGT. V was cut by 2 bases and J by 0 bases, with 7 bases left in between.